This entry lists 4 T cell receptor beta chains sequenced from one sample in a study of cytomegalovirus exposure and HLA in healthy donors. Repertoires were generated with immunoSEQ multiplex PCR, while TCRdb's copy carries only in-frame clones and drops some. The sample lists over 150,000 clones; about 90% were seen once. The specimen was PBMCs. The receptors stem from a woman aged 18-29 years in good health and CMV-seropositive.

CDR3 bases: TGTGCCAGCAGCTTAGAAATGTGGGACGGGGGAACTGAAGCTTTCTTT. The encoded protein is CASSLEMWDGGTEAFF. This chain connects TRBV11-1 to TRBJ1-1, with D possibly being TRBD1 (5 bases). Germline assignment: CDR1 SGHAT and CDR2 FQDESV (reference sequence). The V gene lost 1 base and the J gene lost 5 bases, with 17 bases spanning the gap. This CDR3 comprises 16 residues.

V is TRBV18 and J is TRBJ1-1; TRBD1 might be the D (5 bases). This CDR3 spans 13 amino acids. V was shortened by 5 bases and J by 7 bases, with 14 bases between the two germline ends. CDR1 is KGHSH and CDR2 is LQKENI in the germline V gene. CDR3 sequence: CASSSKTVIEAFF. DNA of the CDR3: TGTGCCAGCTCATCGAAGACAGTGATTGAAGCTTTCTTT.

The chain has TRBV6-1 and TRBJ1-2, with 10 bases aligning to TRBD1. After removal of 6 bases from V and 8 bases from J, the junction contained 6 bases not matched to a gene. Per germline, CDR1 MNHNS and CDR2 SASEGT. CDR3 length: 13 amino acids. The CDR3 spells CASSRQGAYGYTF. In DNA, the CDR3 is TGTGCCAGCAGCCGACAGGGGGCCTACGGCTACACCTTC.

The V call is TRBV19, the J call TRBJ1-1, with D possibly TRBD1 on 5 matching bases. This CDR3 has 15 amino acids. V shed 3 bases and J shed 3 bases, with 14 bases lying between them. CDR1 LNHDA and CDR2 SQIVND come from the germline V gene (reference sequence). The CDR3 nucleotides are TGTGCCAGTAGTATTGAAGAAAGGGGCGACACTGAAGCTTTCTTT. As protein: CASSIEERGDTEAFF.